The 25 T cell receptor beta chains in this list originate from one sample, sequenced in a study of identical twins' blood T cells. TCRdb used MiXCR to reprocess the 5' RACE reads, holding one entry per CDR3 protein. The sample yields approximately 330 distinct CDR3 sequences, about three fifths seen once. Sequences were obtained from PBMCs. Receptors originate from a woman aged 18-50 years in good health.

This chain links TRBV20-1 with TRBJ2-3; D ambiguous. This CDR3 is built from 15 residues. The V end lost 3 bases, the J end lost 3 bases, and 16 bases lay between the germline ends. CDR1 and CDR2 from the germline V gene are DFQATT and SNEGSKA (reference sequence). Here the CDR3 reads CSASPRKKGTDTQYF. The CDR3 region has the DNA TGCAGTGCTAGTCCCCGCAAAAAGGGTACAGATACGCAGTATTTT.

As concerns this clonotype: Likely a read error: the CDR3 ends without its conserved phenylalanine or tryptophan. J is TRBJ1-2 and V is TRBV6-4; unclear D gene. The CDR3 totals 13 residues. V lost 7 bases and J lost 0, with 9 bases in between. CDR1 MRHNA and CDR2 SNTAGT come from the germline V gene. CDR3 in DNA: TGTGCCAGCAAATCGGGTACTAACTATGGCTACACCTTA. Residues: CASKSGTNYGYTL.

J is TRBJ2-5 and V is TRBV7-6; D may be TRBD2 (5 bases). Germline V gene sequence: CDR1 SGHVS, CDR2 FNYEAQ. There are 13 residues in the CDR3. Trimming removed 1 base at V and 2 bases at J, with 5 bases between. The CDR3 sequence is CASSLGRQETQYF. DNA for the CDR3: TGTGCCAGCAGCTTAGGGAGGCAAGAGACCCAGTACTTC.

This clonotype is termed hyperexpanded (1% or more). V gene TRBV28 combines with J gene TRBJ2-7; D is undetermined. The V and J ends lost 3 bases and 4 bases respectively, with 10 bases between them. The V gene's germline CDR1 is MDHEN and CDR2 SYDVKM. The CDR3 has 13 residues. CDR3 amino acids: CASSLGIHYEQYF. The CDR3 DNA is TGTGCCAGCAGTTTGGGGATTCATTACGAGCAGTACTTC.

This clonotype is hyperexpanded in the sample. The chain carries TRBV30 and TRBJ1-1; D may be TRBD1 (6 bases). V dropped 8 bases and J dropped 6 bases, with 16 bases sitting between them. CDR1 and CDR2 from the germline V gene are GTSNPN and SVGIG (reference sequence). The CDR3 is 12 residues long. In DNA form, the CDR3 reads TGTGCCGGGGGCCCAGGGTTCGCTGAAGCTTTCTTT. It codes for CAGGPGFAEAFF.

This clonotype was counted a few times. The rearrangement uses TRBV6-2 or TRBV6-3 and TRBJ1-1; 8 nucleotides line up with TRBD1. The CDR3 is 13 residues long. The germline V gene has CDR1 MNHEY and CDR2 SVGEGT. J lost 7 bases, V lost 8 bases, and 9 bases had no gene match. The chain's CDR3 is CASRYQGAVEAFF. In DNA, the CDR3 is TGTGCCAGCCGCTACCAGGGGGCAGTTGAAGCTTTCTTT.

This clonotype was seen a single time. The chain couples TRBV4-3 to TRBJ1-1; unclear D gene. This CDR3 comprises 15 residues. V was cut by 0 bases and J by 6 bases, with 14 bases left in between. Germline CDR1 LGHNA, CDR2 YSLEER. CDR3 residues: CASSQDFWGWAEAFF. The CDR3, as DNA: TGCGCCAGCAGCCAAGATTTCTGGGGTTGGGCTGAAGCTTTCTTT.

A remark on this clonotype: One junction end disagrees with the germline gene, perhaps due to a read error. The chain joins TRBV10-3 to TRBJ1-2; D possibly corresponds to TRBD1 (5 bases). This CDR3 region has 15 residues. Germline lookup yields CDR1 ENHRY and CDR2 SYGVKD. DNA for the CDR3: TGTGCCACCGATGCGGGGCAGGGTCTGTTCTATGACTACACCTTC. Amino acid sequence: CATDAGQGLFYDYTF.

The genes are TRBV29-1 and TRBJ2-1, with 9 nucleotides matching TRBD2. The CDR3 runs 15 residues. The germline V gene has CDR1 SQVTM and CDR2 ANQGSEA. The V segment lost 1 base and the J segment 5 bases; nucleotides outside the gene matches: 6. The CDR3 DNA reads as TGCAGCGTTGAAGGGCTAGCGGGGATCAACAATGAGCAGTTCTTC. The encoded protein is CSVEGLAGINNEQFF.

As concerns this clonotype: The junction shows a germline mismatch at one end, possibly a read error. CDR3 nucleotides: TGTGCCAGCAGTTTGGGGGTGGGATACGAGCAGTGCTTC. Residues: CASSLGVGYEQCF. The chain links TRBV28 to TRBJ2-7; D might be TRBD1 or TRBD2, each matching 5 bases. The CDR3 is made up of 13 amino acids. Germline CDR1 and CDR2: MDHEN and SYDVKM.

This chain connects TRBV11-2 to TRBJ2-2; possible D gene TRBD1, 6 bases. Germline loops: CDR1 SGHAT, CDR2 FQNNGV. The CDR3 runs to 13 residues. V was clipped by 5 bases and J by 2 bases, with 6 bases between them. The chain's CDR3 is CASSGTNTGELFF. The CDR3 DNA reads TGTGCCAGCAGCGGGACAAACACCGGGGAGCTGTTTTTT.

In this sample, this clonotype turned up a few times. The rearrangement joins TRBV5-4 to TRBJ1-2; D might be TRBD1 (6 bases). The length of the CDR3 is 14 residues. Germline V gives CDR1 SGHNT, CDR2 YYREEE (reference sequence). V lost 0 bases to trimming and J lost 8 bases, with 14 bases between them. The CDR3 loop is CASSLGSGAGGYTF. The DNA of the CDR3 is TGTGCCAGCAGCTTGGGATCAGGGGCGGGGGGCTACACCTTC.

The V call is TRBV6-2 or TRBV6-3, the J call TRBJ1-2; D gene uncertain. Germline V lookup: CDR1 MNHEY, CDR2 SVGEGT. Trimming took off 2 bases at V and 4 bases at J, with 8 bases between the two ends. This CDR3 contains 13 residues. Here the CDR3 DNA reads TGTGCCAGCAGTTACGGGGTTAGCTATGGCTACACCTTC. This codes for CASSYGVSYGYTF.

There are a few counts of this clonotype. The rearrangement joins TRBV27 to TRBJ1-4, with D unresolved. CDR1 and CDR2 from the germline V gene are MNHEY and SMNVEV (reference sequence). The V gene lost 5 bases and the J gene lost 3 bases, with 19 bases spanning the gap. CDR3 length: 17 residues. CDR3 in DNA: TGTGCCAGCAGTCTATACCCGGACGGCGCAGCTAATGAAAAACTGTTTTTT. It yields the protein CASSLYPDGAANEKLFF. The whole variable domain, remainder taken from reference TRBV27 and TRBJ1-4, is EAQVTQNPRYLITVTGKKLTVTCSQNMNHEYMSWYRQDPGLGLRQIYYSMNVEVTDKGDVPEGYKVSRKEKRNFPLILESPSPNQTSLYFCASSLYPDGAANEKLFFGSGTQLSVL.

This clonotype appeared once. The V and J genes are TRBV30 and TRBJ2-1, with TRBD1 matching over 10 bases. This CDR3 has 14 amino acids. From germline, CDR1 is GTSNPN and CDR2 SVGIG (reference sequence). Losses at the gene ends were 5 bases for V and 8 bases for J; bases not matched to a gene: 9. In DNA, the CDR3 is TGTGCCTGGGACAGGGGGCTAGCGACCGATGAGCAGTTCTTC. Translation gives CAWDRGLATDEQFF.

This clonotype is labeled hyperexpanded (1% or more). The V call is TRBV30, the J call TRBJ1-1, with 11 bases matching TRBD1. V lost 5 bases and J lost 4; bases outside the gene matches: 6. There are 14 residues in the CDR3. Germline-derived CDR1 and CDR2 are GTSNPN and SVGIG (reference sequence). CDR3 nucleotide sequence: TGTGCCTGGGTGCCCGGGACAGGGGGCACTGAAGCTTTCTTT. This translates into CAWVPGTGGTEAFF.

This clonotype came up once. The gene calls are TRBV4-3 and TRBJ2-7; the match to TRBD1 covers 9 bases. Germline V lookup: CDR1 LGHNA, CDR2 YSLEER. The CDR3 sequence is 15 residues long. V gave up 1 base and J gave up 4 bases; unmatched junction bases: 5. The CDR3 reads CASSQATGGQYEQYF. The DNA for the CDR3 is TGCGCCAGCAGCCAAGCTACAGGGGGCCAGTACGAGCAGTACTTC.

The chain links TRBV7-6 to TRBJ1-2, with D possibly matching TRBD1 (5 bases). Germline V lookup: CDR1 SGHVS, CDR2 FNYEAQ. This CDR3 is 15 amino acids long. V dropped 5 bases and J dropped 0 bases, with 13 bases sitting between them. The CDR3 here is CASSDTGGANYGYTF. In nucleotides, the CDR3 is TGTGCCAGCAGCGATACAGGTGGTGCTAACTATGGCTACACCTTC.

The rearrangement joins TRBV15 to TRBJ1-4; 9 nucleotides agree with TRBD1. V shed 5 bases, J shed 7 bases, and the junction held 5 bases outside the gene matches. This CDR3 has 14 residues. Germline CDR1 LNHNV, CDR2 YYDKDF (reference sequence). CDR3 in DNA: TGTGCCACCAGCCTGGACAGGGGAAGTGAAAAACTGTTTTTT. Amino acids: CATSLDRGSEKLFF. Variable domain in full (rest from reference TRBV15 and TRBJ1-4): DAMVIQNPRYQVTQFGKPVTLSCSQTLNHNVMYWYQQKSSQAPKLLFHYYDKDFNNEADTPDNFQSRRPNTSFCFLDIRSPGLGDTAMYLCATSLDRGSEKLFFGSGTQLSVL.

This clonotype occurred a few times. For the CDR3, the DNA is TGTGCCAGCAGCCCTCTGGACAGCGGAGGGTTTTACGAGCAGTACTTC. Protein product: CASSPLDSGGFYEQYF. J is TRBJ2-7 and V is TRBV5-6; D is perhaps TRBD1 or TRBD2 (6 bases each). The CDR3 runs to 16 residues. CDR1 is SGHDT, CDR2 YYEEEE, per germline. The germline V and J ends were trimmed by 4 bases and 4 bases, with 21 bases remaining between them.

This clonotype was seen just once. A much larger clone differs by one base, so this may be a read error. The CDR3 loop is CANSLGIHYEQYF. CDR3 nucleotides: TGTGCCAACAGTTTGGGGATTCATTACGAGCAGTACTTC. V gene TRBV28 combines with J gene TRBJ2-7, with D unclear. Germline CDR1 reads MDHEN; CDR2 reads SYDVKM. CDR3 length equals 13 residues.

Of note for this clonotype: The junction departs from germline at one end; a sequencing error may be responsible. The chain has TRBV7-2 and TRBJ1-1; no reliable D call. The germline gives CDR1 SGHTA, CDR2 FQGNSA. CDR3 length equals 13 residues. Written as DNA, the CDR3 is TGTGCCAGCAGGAATCGCATGAACACTGAAGATTTCTTT. Translation: CASRNRMNTEDFF.

This rearrangement joins TRBV29-1 to TRBJ2-3; TRBD2 aligns across 12 bases. Losses at the gene ends were 7 bases for V and 9 bases for J; bases not matched to a gene: 11. The CDR3 is 14 amino acids. The germline CDR1 and CDR2 sequences are SQVTM and ANQGSEA. CDR3 in DNA: TGCAGCGCCGTCGCTAGCGGGGGGGCCTTAACGCAGTATTTT. Its translation: CSAVASGGALTQYF.

The V call is TRBV23-1, the J call TRBJ1-5; D not certain. TRBV23-1 is flagged as an ORF with uncertain function. The germline V and J ends were trimmed by 0 bases and 4 bases, with 19 bases remaining between them. The CDR3 covers 18 residues. For the CDR3, the DNA is TGCGCCAGCAGTCAATCGCGACAAGGCTGTATGGGGAATCAGCCCCAGCATTTT. Its protein product is CASSQSRQGCMGNQPQHF.

The chain combines TRBV6-4 with TRBJ2-1; TRBD2 might be the D (6 bases). In germline, CDR1 is MRHNA, CDR2 SNTAGT. Trimming stripped 3 bases from V and 6 bases from J, with 12 bases between. The CDR3 runs to 14 residues. This chain's CDR3 is CASSDGAGSNEQFF. CDR3 DNA: TGTGCCAGCAGTGATGGAGCCGGGAGCAATGAGCAGTTCTTC.